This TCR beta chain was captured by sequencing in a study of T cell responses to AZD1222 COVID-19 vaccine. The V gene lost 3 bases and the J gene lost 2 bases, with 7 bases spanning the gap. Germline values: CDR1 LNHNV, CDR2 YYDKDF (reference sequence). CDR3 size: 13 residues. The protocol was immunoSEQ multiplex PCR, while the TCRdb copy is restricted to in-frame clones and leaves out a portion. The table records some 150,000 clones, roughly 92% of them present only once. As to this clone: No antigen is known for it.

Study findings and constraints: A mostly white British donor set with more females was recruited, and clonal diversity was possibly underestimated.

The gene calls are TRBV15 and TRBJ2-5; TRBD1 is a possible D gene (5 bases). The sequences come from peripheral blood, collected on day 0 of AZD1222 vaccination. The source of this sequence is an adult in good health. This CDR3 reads CATSSDSQETQYF. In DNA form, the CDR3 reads TGTGCCACCAGCAGTGACAGTCAAGAGACCCAGTACTTC.